Below, 21 T cell receptor beta chains from the same sample are listed, as sequenced in a study of CD8 T cells in ankylosing spondylitis. No antigen is known for these receptors. Using its own MiXCR run on the 5' RACE reads, TCRdb lists one record per CDR3 protein. Of more than 600,000 distinct CDR3 sequences listed, 19% are singletons. The study's findings and limits: A TCR beta motif made of fewer than 10 highly homologous variants seemed typical of ankylosing spondylitis blood.

Sequencing was done on a sample of blood, either unsorted or a sorted T cell fraction (not recorded which). These TCRs come from a male donor with ankylosing spondylitis.

This clonotype was detected ten times or more. The CDR3: CSAYSSVGRRTGELFF. Here the CDR3 DNA reads TGCAGTGCCTATAGTAGCGTAGGGAGGAGGACCGGGGAGCTGTTTTTT. This chain connects TRBV20-1 to TRBJ2-2; weak D call: TRBD2 (6 bases). Between the trimmed V and J ends, which lost 6 bases and 5 bases, there was a span of 22 bases. Germline V gene data show CDR1 as DFQATT and CDR2 as SNEGSKA (reference sequence). CDR3 size: 16 residues.

This clonotype was counted a few times. V and J are TRBV7-8 and TRBJ1-3, with unresolved D. In germline, CDR1 is SGHVS, CDR2 FQNEAQ. With 5 bases removed from V and 0 bases from J, the gap between germline ends came to 8 bases. This CDR3 is built from 14 residues. CDR3 DNA: TGTGCCAGCAGCGGCGGGGACTCTGGAAACACCATATATTTT. Its translation: CASSGGDSGNTIYF.

Concerning this clonotype: A much larger clone is a single base away; this may be a read error. Here the CDR3 DNA reads TGTGCCAGCGGCTTTGGACGGGACACAGATACGCAGTATTTT. Translated: CASGFGRDTDTQYF. This chain uses TRBV7-9 with TRBJ2-3, with a tentative D call TRBD2 (5 bases). CDR3 length equals 14 residues. Germline V gives CDR1 SEHNR, CDR2 FQNEAQ (reference sequence).

This clonotype was detected a few times. The V gene is TRBV12-3 or TRBV12-4, the J gene TRBJ2-5; 7 bases align to TRBD1. V trimming: 5 bases; J trimming: 2 bases; junction bases outside the gene matches: 5. This CDR3 region has 14 residues. CDR3 bases: TGTGCCAGCAGTCCCGAGACAGGGCAAGAGACCCAGTACTTC. Encoded protein: CASSPETGQETQYF.

The chain has TRBV28 and TRBJ2-2; D is ambiguous. Germline-derived CDR1 and CDR2 are MDHEN and SYDVKM. V shed 7 bases and J shed 4 bases, with 16 bases lying between them. This CDR3 spans 15 amino acids. Written as DNA, the CDR3 is TGTGCCAGCATCGGGCTAGGGCGGACCACCGGGGAGCTGTTTTTT. Its protein is CASIGLGRTTGELFF.

This clonotype was counted between two and nine times. The chain combines TRBV20-1 with TRBJ2-1; the D gene is possibly TRBD1 (6 bases). CDR1 DFQATT and CDR2 SNEGSKA come from the germline V gene (reference sequence). V shed 4 bases and J shed 8 bases, with 21 bases lying between them. The CDR3 consists of 15 residues. As DNA, the CDR3 is TGCAGTGCTACAGCCGGAAGATCAGGGGCGGATGAGCAGTTCTTC. Protein product: CSATAGRSGADEQFF.

This clonotype was seen a few times. The chain employs TRBV12-3 or TRBV12-4 and TRBJ2-3, with TRBD2 matching 8 bases. This CDR3 is 15 amino acids long. Germline trimming cut 5 bases from V and 5 bases from J; bases unmatched to any gene: 9. The chain's CDR3 is CASSPLAEVGDTQYF. DNA for the CDR3: TGTGCCAGCAGTCCACTAGCGGAGGTGGGAGATACGCAGTATTTT.

This clonotype was counted a few times. DNA for the CDR3: TGTGCCAGCAGCTTGGTGGGAGGACACATGAACACTGAAGCTTTCTTT. Protein: CASSLVGGHMNTEAFF. The V gene is TRBV5-6, the J gene TRBJ1-1; TRBD1 is a possible D gene (5 bases). The CDR3 is 16 amino acids. The germline V gene has CDR1 SGHDT and CDR2 YYEEEE. V was pared by 0 bases and J by 0 bases, with 12 bases between.

The chain employs TRBV20-1 and TRBJ2-3, with D maybe TRBD1 (6 bases). Germline CDR1 and CDR2: DFQATT and SNEGSKA (reference sequence). The CDR3 spans 14 residues. V dropped 5 bases and J dropped 3 bases, with 15 bases sitting between them. The CDR3 DNA follows: TGCAGTGCTGAGGACAGCCCTAATACAGATACGCAGTATTTT. As protein: CSAEDSPNTDTQYF.

The chain carries TRBV18 and TRBJ1-1; D is ambiguous. Germline values: CDR1 KGHSH, CDR2 LQKENI. V was trimmed by 0 bases and J by 0 bases, leaving 8 bases between them. The CDR3 is made up of 15 amino acids. In DNA form, the CDR3 reads TGTGCCAGCTCACCACCGTCTTTATTGAACACTGAAGCTTTCTTT. Protein product: CASSPPSLLNTEAFF.

There are a few counts of this clonotype. This chain connects TRBV24-1 to TRBJ2-7, with D perhaps matching TRBD2 (6 bases). This CDR3 spans 13 amino acids. Germline-derived CDR1 and CDR2 are KGHDR and SFDVKD. The ends were cut back, 7 bases at V and 3 bases at J, with 12 bases in the middle. In DNA form, the CDR3 reads TGTGCCACCAGCGGGACTTCCGACTACGAGCAGTACTTC. Translating gives CATSGTSDYEQYF.

The rearrangement joins TRBV20-1 to TRBJ1-2, with a tentative D call TRBD1 (5 bases). Trimming removed 6 bases at V and 3 bases at J, with 11 bases between. Germline CDR1 reads DFQATT; CDR2 reads SNEGSKA (reference sequence). The CDR3 consists of 12 residues. The CDR3 coding sequence is TGCAGTGCAGGGAGGGGCGACTATGGCTACACCTTC. Translated: CSAGRGDYGYTF.

This chain uses TRBV15 with TRBJ2-7; 8 nucleotides match TRBD2. The CDR3 extends over 17 amino acids. Germline trimming cut 0 bases from V and 1 base from J; bases unmatched to any gene: 8. Germline loops: CDR1 LNHNV, CDR2 YYDKDF (reference sequence). The CDR3 DNA reads as TGTGCCACCAGCAGAGAGCGCGGGACTAGGTCTTCCTACGAGCAGTACTTC. It yields the protein CATSRERGTRSSYEQYF.

This rearrangement joins TRBV20-1 to TRBJ2-3; 8 nucleotides line up with TRBD2. Germline V CDR1 and CDR2: DFQATT, SNEGSKA (reference sequence). This CDR3 region has 16 residues. V was clipped by 0 bases and J by 2 bases; unmatched bases: 7. The DNA for the CDR3 is TGCAGTGCTAGAGATTTACGCGGGGGGATCACAGATACGCAGTATTTT. Encoded protein: CSARDLRGGITDTQYF.

The chain has TRBV4-1 and TRBJ2-5; D remains ambiguous. V lost 5 bases to trimming and J lost 5 bases, with 15 bases between them. Germline V gene sequence: CDR1 MGHRA, CDR2 YSYEKL. There are 14 residues in the CDR3. CDR3 nucleotide sequence: TGCGCCAGCAGCTATCAGTTGGCCGAGGAGACCCAGTACTTC. It codes for CASSYQLAEETQYF.

This clonotype was seen at least ten times. CDR3 sequence (DNA): TGTGCCACCAGTGATTTTGACGGGGGCGACTACAATGAGCAGTTCTTC. Translated: CATSDFDGGDYNEQFF. This sequence joins TRBV24-1 and TRBJ2-1, with D perhaps being TRBD1 or TRBD2 (6 bases each). Germline CDR1 is KGHDR and CDR2 is SFDVKD. CDR3 length equals 16 residues. V was shortened by 1 base and J by 3 bases, with 12 bases between the two germline ends.

Many counts were recorded for this clonotype. The V gene is TRBV20-1, the J gene TRBJ1-1; tentative D call: TRBD1 (6 bases). V dropped 3 bases and J dropped 0 bases, with 14 bases sitting between them. In germline, CDR1 is DFQATT, CDR2 SNEGSKA (reference sequence). This CDR3 spans 15 amino acids. The CDR3 sequence is CSASPTQGLNTEAFF. CDR3 in DNA: TGCAGTGCTAGCCCGACGCAGGGGCTGAACACTGAAGCTTTCTTT.

This clonotype has only a few counts. This chain links TRBV4-1 with TRBJ2-7; TRBD2 matches 11 bases. Germline CDR1 MGHRA, CDR2 YSYEKL. CDR3 size: 16 residues. The trim removed 4 bases at V and 6 bases at J, leaving 11 bases unmatched. CDR3 loop: CASSPTGLAGGSEQYF. CDR3 DNA sequence: TGCGCCAGCAGCCCCACGGGGCTAGCGGGGGGATCCGAGCAGTACTTC.

The chain links TRBV12-3 or TRBV12-4 to TRBJ1-3; D is ambiguous. The CDR3 runs to 14 residues. V was trimmed by 3 bases and J by 0 bases, leaving 6 bases between them. CDR3 DNA sequence: TGTGCCAGCAGTTTGACACTCTCTGGAAACACCATATATTTT. Its translation is CASSLTLSGNTIYF.

In nucleotides, the CDR3 is TGCAGTGCTATGAGCGGGACGGCCAAAAACATTCAGTACTTC. Amino acids: CSAMSGTAKNIQYF. The chain combines TRBV20-1 with TRBJ2-4; TRBD2 matches 7 bases. The germline CDR1 and CDR2 sequences are DFQATT and SNEGSKA (reference sequence). This CDR3 contains 14 residues. V shed 4 bases and J 1 base; nucleotides not matched to a gene: 4.

This clonotype was recorded a few times. V usage is TRBV12-3 or TRBV12-4 and J usage is TRBJ2-3, with D unclear. The CDR3 runs 16 residues. V was clipped by 2 bases and J by 2 bases, with 14 bases between them. CDR3 sequence reads: CASSLWTHHYTDTQYF. The CDR3 region has the DNA TGTGCCAGCAGTTTATGGACCCACCACTACACAGATACGCAGTATTTT.